This TCR beta chain was found in a study of blood T cell repertoires in COVID-19. The overall study: T cells, B-cell-depleted T cells, or PBMCs supplied cDNA or gDNA.

Original data processing: Amplification from reference gene primers served as the basis for estimated nucleated cell counts. Clones were read by immunoSEQ multiplex PCR, and TCRdb kept only the in-frame ones, dropping some. That table gives V, J and clone size, and the DNA gave D and trimming. Seen here are 60,000 to 85,000 clones, about four fifths observed once, and the top ten hold around 21%. V was pared by 5 bases and J by 0 bases, with 4 bases of the junction left unmatched. Germline V gene data show CDR1 as MNHNY and CDR2 as SVGAGI (reference sequence). The CDR3 has 17 amino acids. The gene calls are TRBV6-6 and TRBJ2-1; 13 bases are a match to TRBD2. Input material: peripheral blood. This TCR derives from a man between 65 and 85 years old with acute or convalescent COVID-19. CDR3 region: CASSPGLAGISYNEQFF. In DNA form, the CDR3 reads TGTGCCAGCAGTCCGGGACTAGCGGGGATCTCCTACAATGAGCAGTTCTTC.